A single sample is the source of the 7 T cell receptor beta chains below, sequenced in a study of cytomegalovirus exposure and HLA in healthy donors. The PCR contained 60 Vbeta and 13 Jbeta primers. The data were produced by immunoSEQ multiplex PCR, yet TCRdb's version contains in-frame clones alone and is incomplete. The table includes about 89,000 clones, 65% to 75% detected once. Sequencing was done on a sample of PBMCs. These receptors all come from a man between 25 and 39 years old in good health and CMV-seronegative.

This sequence joins TRBV4-2 and TRBJ1-2; no clear D. The CDR3 sequence is 12 residues long. CDR1 is LGHNA, CDR2 YNFKEQ, per germline. V was clipped by 10 bases and J by 6 bases, with 15 bases between them. The CDR3 here is CATREESHGYTF. The CDR3 nucleotides are TGTGCCACACGGGAGGAAAGCCATGGCTACACCTTC.

The chain recombines TRBV5-4 with TRBJ2-7; no firm D call. Germline V gives CDR1 SGHNT, CDR2 YYREEE (reference sequence). V was shortened by 2 bases and J by 5 bases, with 8 bases between the two germline ends. CDR3 length equals 12 residues. CDR3 bases: TGTGCCAGCAGCTTCGCGACTCACGAGCAGTACTTC. Its protein product is CASSFATHEQYF.

This clone was found a few times. The chain employs TRBV18 and TRBJ1-5; tentatively, D is TRBD1 (6 bases). This CDR3 is built from 18 residues. Trimming removed 1 base at V and 0 bases at J, with 16 bases between. Looked up from germline, CDR1 is KGHSH and CDR2 is LQKENI. Here the CDR3 DNA reads TGTGCCAGCTCACCACGCGACGACAGGACAATTAGCAATCAGCCCCAGCATTTT. It translates to CASSPRDDRTISNQPQHF.

V gene TRBV19 combines with J gene TRBJ1-5, with 9 nucleotides matching TRBD1. The V and J ends lost 8 bases and 5 bases, in that order; junction bases with no gene match: 10. Germline V gene sequence: CDR1 LNHDA, CDR2 SQIVND (reference sequence). There are 15 residues in the CDR3. The CDR3 spells CASCLGDRVYQPQHF. DNA for the CDR3: TGTGCCAGTTGCCTTGGGGACAGGGTATATCAGCCCCAGCATTTT.

The chain joins TRBV5-4 to TRBJ1-2, with 7 nucleotides matching TRBD1. V lost 0 bases to trimming and J lost 8 bases; unmatched junction nucleotides: 10. The germline CDR1 and CDR2 sequences are SGHNT and YYREEE (reference sequence). The CDR3 contains 15 residues. CDR3 amino acids: CASSLETGTYLGYTF. CDR3 DNA sequence: TGTGCCAGCAGCTTGGAGACAGGGACTTATTTGGGCTACACCTTC.

V is TRBV30 and J is TRBJ1-1; D possibly corresponds to TRBD1 (6 bases). CDR3 length: 14 amino acids. Germline V CDR1 and CDR2: GTSNPN, SVGIG (reference sequence). The CDR3 is CALQGRVDFSEAFF. The CDR3 DNA sequence: TGTGCTCTACAGGGAAGAGTTGATTTTAGTGAAGCTTTCTTT. The full variable domain, with the rest looked up from reference TRBV30 and TRBJ1-1, is SQTIHQWPATLVQPVGSPLSLECTVEGTSNPNLYWYRQAAGRGLQLLFYSVGIGQISSEVPQNLSASRPQDRQFILSSKKLLLSDSGFYLCALQGRVDFSEAFFGQGTRLTVV.

The chain recombines TRBV18 with TRBJ1-1, with 8 bases identical to TRBD1. Unmatched junction bases numbered 4, after V lost 4 bases and J lost 6 bases. The CDR3 loop spans 13 amino acids. The germline V gene has CDR1 KGHSH and CDR2 LQKENI. CDR3 sequence reads: CASSLGTGSEAFF. The CDR3 coding sequence is TGTGCCAGCTCACTCGGGACAGGTTCTGAAGCTTTCTTT.